This TCR beta chain was captured in a study of shared T cell receptors in the human thymus. The CDR3 length is 15 residues. The junction had 9 bases not matched to a gene; V was cut back by 4 bases and J by 4 bases. Germline-derived CDR1 and CDR2 are SGHRS and YFSETQ. Measured with immunoSEQ multiplex PCR; TCRdb has only the in-frame clones, and not every one. The data contain hundreds of thousands of clones, approximately 87% of them singletons. In addition, the sample was reused for a study of human thymus T cells. From that study: Resections from corrective heart surgery supplied the thymus tissue. Apparent bias marked the V and J gene usage of thymic and blood repertoires. Related research described strongly overlapping thymic repertoires in unrelated people.

The chain uses TRBV5-1 and TRBJ1-1; the match to TRBD1 covers 8 bases. Sequencing was done on a sample of thymocytes. The sequence came from a boy in the first two years of life with a congenital heart defect. In nucleotides, the CDR3 is TGCGCCAGCAGCCCGAGACAGGGGTTGGGCACTGAAGCTTTCTTT. It translates to CASSPRQGLGTEAFF.